This TCR beta chain was captured by sequencing in a study of radiation and T cells in renal cell carcinoma. For this clone: What it binds is not known.

The treatment denotes: 15 Gy SBRT to primary tumor, nephrectomy 4 weeks later. Broader study findings: Irradiated tumors held more dominant CDR3 motifs than control tumors. No pretreatment tumor biopsies were available for baseline clonotypes. Top 100 clonotypes averaged about 50% in irradiated versus around 45% in nephrectomy-only tumors.

Libraries were prepared by immunoSEQ multiplex PCR; TCRdb keeps only in-frame clonotypes and omits some of them. Among some 20,000 clones listed, more than 45% were seen once. Losses at the gene ends were 2 bases for V and 3 bases for J; bases not matched to a gene: 10. Germline loops: CDR1 SGDLS, CDR2 YYNGEE. The length of the CDR3 is 16 residues. This clonotype originated in a woman between 45 and 65 years old with renal cell carcinoma. The specimen was tumor tissue, collected from a patient whose treatment included radiotherapy and nephrectomy. The chain recombines TRBV9 with TRBJ2-5, with TRBD2 matching 7 bases. The CDR3 DNA sequence: TGTGCCAGCAGCGTTAACCACCCGGGGGGAGAAGAGACCCAGTACTTC. It is translated as CASSVNHPGGEETQYF.